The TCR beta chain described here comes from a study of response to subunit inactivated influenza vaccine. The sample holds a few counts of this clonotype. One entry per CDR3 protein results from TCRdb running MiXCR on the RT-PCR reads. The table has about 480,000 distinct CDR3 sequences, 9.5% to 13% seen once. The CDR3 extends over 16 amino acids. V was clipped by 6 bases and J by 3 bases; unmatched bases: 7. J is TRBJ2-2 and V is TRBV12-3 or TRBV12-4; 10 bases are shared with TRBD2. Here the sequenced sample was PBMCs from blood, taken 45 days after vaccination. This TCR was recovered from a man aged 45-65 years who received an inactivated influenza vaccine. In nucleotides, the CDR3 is TGTGCCAGCAGGGAAAGCGGGGGGGCATACACCGGGGAGCTGTTTTTT. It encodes CASRESGGAYTGELFF.